A single sample gave rise to the 29 T cell receptor beta chains below, sequenced in a study of CD8 T cells in ankylosing spondylitis. TCRdb processed the 5' RACE reads anew with MiXCR; each CDR3 protein has one entry. The data contain hundreds of thousands of distinct CDR3 sequences, roughly a tenth of them singletons. Sequenced: blood, either unsorted or a sorted T cell fraction (not recorded which). These receptors all stem from a male donor with ankylosing spondylitis or in good health (not recorded which).

This chain uses TRBV3-1 with TRBJ2-2, with 8 nucleotides matching TRBD1. J was trimmed by 8 bases and V by 4 bases; bases with no gene match: 15. Germline CDR1 and CDR2: LGHDT and YNNKEL (reference sequence). The CDR3 consists of 17 residues. CDR3 DNA sequence: TGTGCCAGCAGCCTGACTCCGGGACAGGCCCAGGGAGGGGAGCTGTTTTTT. It specifies CASSLTPGQAQGGELFF.

This clonotype was detected ten times or more. This sequence joins TRBV12-3 or TRBV12-4 and TRBJ2-1, with 12 bases aligning to TRBD2. Germline trimming cut 5 bases from V and 6 bases from J; bases unmatched to any gene: 5. The CDR3 runs 15 residues. This CDR3 reads CASSKLAGGGNEQFF. CDR3 nucleotides: TGTGCCAGCAGTAAACTAGCGGGGGGTGGCAATGAGCAGTTCTTC.

This clonotype was observed many times. The V call is TRBV7-2, the J call TRBJ2-2, with D possibly being TRBD2 (6 bases). Germline V gene data show CDR1 as SGHTA and CDR2 as FQGNSA. Trimming shortened V by 3 bases and J by 4 bases, and 15 bases separated the two germline ends. The CDR3 spans 16 residues. The DNA for the CDR3 is TGTGCCAGCAGCTTTCAGGGAGGCTTAGGCACCGGGGAGCTGTTTTTT. As protein: CASSFQGGLGTGELFF.

The sample holds many counts of this clonotype. The V gene is TRBV29-1, the J gene TRBJ2-3; 8 nucleotides line up with TRBD2. Germline assignment: CDR1 SQVTM and CDR2 ANQGSEA. The V segment lost 3 bases and the J segment 10 bases; nucleotides outside the gene matches: 6. CDR3 size: 12 residues. The CDR3 sequence: CSVDSAGAAQYF. The CDR3 DNA reads as TGCAGCGTTGATTCAGCGGGAGCAGCGCAGTATTTT.

This clonotype was observed many times. The chain has TRBV28 and TRBJ1-2; TRBD1 matches 7 bases. CDR1 MDHEN and CDR2 SYDVKM come from the germline V gene. CDR3 length: 15 amino acids. J gave up 4 bases and V 6 bases, and 11 bases lay outside the gene matches. CDR3 DNA: TGTGCCAGCAGGATGTACGGGACAGCGTTCTATGGCTACACCTTC. Residues: CASRMYGTAFYGYTF.

At least ten counts were recorded for this clonotype. The chain combines TRBV20-1 with TRBJ2-3; 14 bases are a match to TRBD2. The CDR3 covers 15 residues. Germline V gives CDR1 DFQATT, CDR2 SNEGSKA (reference sequence). Trimming removed 3 bases from V and 5 bases from J; junction bases left unmatched: 4. CDR3 protein: CSASRLAGGQDTQYF. The CDR3 nucleotides read TGCAGTGCTAGCCGACTAGCGGGGGGGCAAGATACGCAGTATTTT.

This clonotype was counted at least ten times. The chain carries TRBV20-1 and TRBJ2-5; D unclear. This CDR3 region has 14 residues. CDR1 DFQATT and CDR2 SNEGSKA come from the germline V gene (reference sequence). Trimming took 0 bases from V and 2 from J, leaving 10 bases between them. The CDR3 DNA is TGCAGTGCTAGAGATCAAATCAGGCAAGAGACCCAGTACTTC. It translates to CSARDQIRQETQYF.

This sequence joins TRBV18 and TRBJ2-3, with D hard to call. Germline V gene sequence: CDR1 KGHSH, CDR2 LQKENI. This CDR3 is built from 13 residues. The germline V and J ends were trimmed by 3 bases and 3 bases, with 7 bases remaining between them. In DNA form, the CDR3 reads TGTGCCAGCTCACCTCTGGATACAGATACGCAGTATTTT. Protein sequence: CASSPLDTDTQYF. The full variable domain, rest sourced from reference TRBV18 and TRBJ2-3, is NAGVMQNPRHLVRRRGQEARLRCSPMKGHSHVYWYRQLPEEGLKFMVYLQKENIIDESGMPKERFSAEFPKEGPSILRIQQVVRGDSAAYFCASSPLDTDTQYFGPGTRLTVL.

The rearrangement links TRBV3-1 to TRBJ1-3, with 9 nucleotides matching TRBD1. V was clipped by 5 bases and J by 4 bases; unmatched bases: 9. The CDR3 spans 16 residues. Germline loops: CDR1 LGHDT, CDR2 YNNKEL (reference sequence). Here the CDR3 reads CASSSRGTGSGNTIYF. The CDR3 DNA sequence: TGTGCCAGCAGCTCGCGTGGGACAGGGAGCGGAAACACCATATATTTT.

Of note for this clonotype: Just one base apart from a much larger clone, this may be a read error. The DNA of the CDR3 is TGTGCCAGCAGCTGCGAGACTCGGTACAATGAGCAGTTCTTC. Its translation is CASSCETRYNEQFF. This rearrangement joins TRBV7-9 to TRBJ2-1, with D unclear. V was trimmed by 4 bases and J by 4 bases, leaving 11 bases between them. Germline CDR1 reads SEHNR; CDR2 reads FQNEAQ (reference sequence). This CDR3 region has 14 residues.

This clonotype showed up many times. The gene calls are TRBV5-1 and TRBJ2-3, with unresolved D. V lost 2 bases and J 0 bases, leaving 10 bases between the germline ends. Germline V lookup: CDR1 SGHRS, CDR2 YFSETQ. The CDR3 sequence is 15 residues long. CDR3 in DNA: TGCGCCAGCAGCTTAGACCCCTCTAGCACAGATACGCAGTATTTT. Its protein product is CASSLDPSSTDTQYF.

This clonotype was observed at least ten times. The chain is built from TRBV6-1 and TRBJ2-7; 8 nucleotides agree with TRBD2. Germline V lookup: CDR1 MNHNS, CDR2 SASEGT. This CDR3 spans 14 amino acids. The junction had 3 bases not matched to a gene; V was cut back by 5 bases and J by 0 bases. The CDR3 coding sequence is TGTGCCAGCAGTCCTGCGGGGGGCTCCTACGAGCAGTACTTC. This translates into CASSPAGGSYEQYF.

This clonotype was counted at least ten times. This chain joins TRBV5-1 and TRBJ2-7; the D gene could be TRBD1 or TRBD2 (5 bases each). The germline V and J ends were trimmed by 5 bases and 7 bases, with 16 bases remaining between them. CDR3 length: 13 residues. Per the germline V gene, CDR1 is SGHRS and CDR2 is YFSETQ. The CDR3 protein is CASSWDVSVEQYF. In DNA, the CDR3 is TGCGCCAGCAGTTGGGACGTGAGTGTGGAGCAGTACTTC. Complete variable domain (other parts from reference TRBV5-1 and TRBJ2-7): KAGVTQTPRYLIKTRGQQVTLSCSPISGHRSVSWYQQTPGQGLQFLFEYFSETQRNKGNFPGRFSGRQFSNSRSEMNVSTLELGDSALYLCASSWDVSVEQYFGPGTRLTVT.

This clonotype was recorded many times. This chain joins TRBV20-1 and TRBJ2-3, with D maybe TRBD1 (5 bases). From germline, CDR1 is DFQATT and CDR2 SNEGSKA (reference sequence). The CDR3 consists of 12 residues. Trimming took off 3 bases at V and 6 bases at J, with 10 bases between the two ends. The CDR3 reads CSASVGVDTQYF. DNA for the CDR3: TGCAGTGCTAGTGTAGGGGTGGATACGCAGTATTTT.

This clonotype has ten or more counts. CDR3 sequence reads: CSAQIPGHLQETQYF. The CDR3 bases are TGCAGTGCTCAAATACCGGGACACTTGCAAGAGACCCAGTACTTC. The chain links TRBV20-1 to TRBJ2-5; a possible D gene is TRBD1 (6 bases). This CDR3 comprises 15 residues. Trimming took off 5 bases at V and 2 bases at J, with 18 bases between the two ends. Germline CDR1 is DFQATT and CDR2 is SNEGSKA (reference sequence).

The chain recombines TRBV10-3 with TRBJ2-7, with D unclear. CDR1 and CDR2 from the germline V gene are ENHRY and SYGVKD. This CDR3 region has 13 residues. V was shortened by 3 bases and J by 6 bases, with 12 bases between the two germline ends. The CDR3 reads CAISEEKTVEQYF. The CDR3 coding sequence is TGTGCCATCAGTGAAGAGAAAACGGTCGAGCAGTACTTC.

This clonotype was seen a few times. V gene TRBV5-1 combines with J gene TRBJ2-3; TRBD2 matches at 13 bases. Germline V gene lookup returns CDR1 SGHRS and CDR2 YFSETQ. There are 16 residues in the CDR3. J lost 4 bases, V lost 2 bases, and 4 bases had no gene match. CDR3 DNA sequence: TGCGCCAGCAGCTTCGGGACTAGCGGGGCAGCAGATACGCAGTATTTT. This encodes CASSFGTSGAADTQYF.

This clonotype was observed many times. The genes are TRBV20-1 and TRBJ2-7, with 9 bases identical to TRBD1. The CDR3 is made up of 16 amino acids. Germline loops: CDR1 DFQATT, CDR2 SNEGSKA (reference sequence). V shed 6 bases, J shed 0 bases, and the junction held 12 bases outside the gene matches. CDR3 residues: CSASTDRGFSSYEQYF. CDR3 nucleotide sequence: TGCAGTGCCTCGACGGACAGGGGATTCAGCTCCTACGAGCAGTACTTC.

At least ten counts were recorded for this clonotype. This sequence joins TRBV7-3 and TRBJ2-5; the match to TRBD1 covers 7 bases. Germline assignment: CDR1 SGHTA and CDR2 FQGTGA. This CDR3 spans 14 amino acids. J was trimmed by 2 bases and V by 5 bases; bases with no gene match: 5. CDR3 loop: CASSTRQGQETQYF. CDR3 bases: TGTGCCAGCAGCACCCGACAGGGTCAAGAGACCCAGTACTTC.

The chain is built from TRBV5-1 and TRBJ1-1; tentative D call: TRBD1 (5 bases). Germline CDR1 is SGHRS and CDR2 is YFSETQ. V was pared by 0 bases and J by 4 bases, with 10 bases between. This CDR3 has 14 amino acids. CDR3 residues: CASSLEGSITEAFF. The CDR3 DNA reads TGCGCCAGCAGCTTGGAGGGGTCGATCACTGAAGCTTTCTTT.

This clonotype was counted ten times or more. This sequence joins TRBV3-1 and TRBJ1-5, with 9 bases matching TRBD1. Unmatched junction bases numbered 3, after V lost 0 bases and J lost 6 bases. This CDR3 contains 15 residues. Germline V lookup: CDR1 LGHDT, CDR2 YNNKEL (reference sequence). CDR3 sequence reads: CASSQEWTGVQPQHF. Written as DNA, the CDR3 is TGTGCCAGCAGCCAAGAATGGACAGGGGTTCAGCCCCAGCATTTT.

This clonotype was seen at least ten times. This chain links TRBV20-1 with TRBJ2-1, with TRBD2 identical over 14 bases. Germline V lookup: CDR1 DFQATT, CDR2 SNEGSKA (reference sequence). V trimming: 2 bases; J trimming: 4 bases; junction bases outside the gene matches: 7. The CDR3 extends over 17 amino acids. The CDR3 loop is CSARPLGTSGGYNEQFF. In nucleotides, the CDR3 is TGCAGTGCTAGACCCCTCGGGACTAGCGGGGGTTACAATGAGCAGTTCTTC.

This clonotype was observed at least ten times. V gene TRBV5-1 combines with J gene TRBJ2-1; D is undetermined. The CDR3 loop spans 13 amino acids. Trimming cost V 3 bases and J 9 bases, with 13 bases left between them. Germline-derived CDR1 and CDR2 are SGHRS and YFSETQ. The CDR3 bases are TGCGCCAGCAGCTCAAGCAGTCCCGCTGAGCAGTTCTTC. This sequence encodes CASSSSSPAEQFF.

This clonotype was found many times. The chain combines TRBV9 with TRBJ1-1; no definite D call. Trimming left V 0 bases short and J 0 bases short, with 21 bases between. The germline gives CDR1 SGDLS, CDR2 YYNGEE. This CDR3 spans 19 amino acids. The CDR3 DNA reads TGTGCCAGCAGCGTAGGACCGGCAATTAGAGGCACAATGAACACTGAAGCTTTCTTT. Amino acids: CASSVGPAIRGTMNTEAFF.

The CDR3 sequence is CASSQEVGGAGNEQFF. For the CDR3, the DNA is TGTGCCAGCAGCCAAGAGGTCGGGGGGGCGGGTAATGAGCAGTTCTTC. The J gene is TRBJ2-1, the V gene TRBV3-1; 8 bases map to TRBD2. Germline CDR1 is LGHDT and CDR2 is YNNKEL (reference sequence). CDR3 length equals 16 residues. The V and J ends lost 0 bases and 7 bases, in that order; junction bases with no gene match: 8.

This clonotype showed up many times. The CDR3 bases are TGTGCCAGCAGCTTATACTCTGGAAACACCATATATTTT. Protein product: CASSLYSGNTIYF. The rearrangement uses TRBV7-8 and TRBJ1-3; D remains unclear. CDR1 is SGHVS, CDR2 FQNEAQ, per germline. Trimming cost V 2 bases and J 0 bases, with 2 bases left between them. The CDR3 is 13 amino acids.

Ten or more counts support this clonotype. V and J are TRBV15 and TRBJ1-2; 10 positions match TRBD1. Germline assignment: CDR1 LNHNV and CDR2 YYDKDF (reference sequence). This CDR3 region has 15 residues. Losses at the gene ends were 3 bases for V and 7 bases for J; bases not matched to a gene: 8. CDR3 loop: CATSSSGQGYGGYTF. Here the CDR3 DNA reads TGTGCCACCAGCAGCTCGGGACAGGGGTACGGTGGCTACACCTTC.

This clonotype has more than one count but fewer than ten. The chain recombines TRBV7-9 with TRBJ2-7; D tentatively fits TRBD1 or TRBD2 (5 bases each). CDR3 size: 15 residues. Deletions cut 3 bases from V and 2 bases from J, with 14 bases between. The germline V gene encodes CDR1 SEHNR and CDR2 FQNEAQ (reference sequence). The CDR3 spells CASSLGRTSTYEQYF. CDR3 coding DNA: TGTGCCAGCAGCTTGGGGCGGACTTCCACCTACGAGCAGTACTTC.

This clonotype was seen repeatedly, ten times or more. This rearrangement joins TRBV7-2 to TRBJ1-1; no firm D call. Per the germline V gene, CDR1 is SGHTA and CDR2 is FQGNSA. V lost 5 bases to trimming and J lost 7 bases, with 17 bases between them. This CDR3 region has 14 residues. CDR3 nucleotide sequence: TGTGCCAGCAGCCCGAACTTCAGTCGGGGTGAAGCTTTCTTT. Its translation is CASSPNFSRGEAFF.